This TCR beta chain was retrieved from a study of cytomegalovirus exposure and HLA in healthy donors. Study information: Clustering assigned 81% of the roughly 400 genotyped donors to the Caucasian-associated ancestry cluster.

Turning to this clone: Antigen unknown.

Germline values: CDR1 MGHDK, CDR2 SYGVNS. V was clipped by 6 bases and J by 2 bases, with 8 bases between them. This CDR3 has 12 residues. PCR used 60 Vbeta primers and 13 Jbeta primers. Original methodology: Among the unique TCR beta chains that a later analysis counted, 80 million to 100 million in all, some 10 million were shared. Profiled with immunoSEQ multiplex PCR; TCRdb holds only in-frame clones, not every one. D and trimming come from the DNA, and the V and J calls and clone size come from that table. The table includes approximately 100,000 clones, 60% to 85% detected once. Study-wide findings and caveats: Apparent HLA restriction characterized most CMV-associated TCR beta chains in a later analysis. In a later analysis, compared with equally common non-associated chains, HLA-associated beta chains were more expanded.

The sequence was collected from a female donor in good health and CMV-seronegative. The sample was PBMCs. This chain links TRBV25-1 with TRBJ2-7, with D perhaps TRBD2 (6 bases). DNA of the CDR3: TGTGCCAGCAGAACGGGGGCCTACGAGCAGTACTTC. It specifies CASRTGAYEQYF.